A selection of T cell receptor beta chains follows, all from one sample in a study of molecular identifiers for immune sequencing clone quantification. Using its own MiXCR run on the PCR reads, TCRdb lists one record per CDR3 protein. The repertoire holds about 54,000 distinct CDR3 sequences, with roughly a quarter as singletons. The sample comprised naive CD8+ T cells from blood, with Jurkat cell RNA spiked in. Receptor source: a human donor in good health. Some libraries in this study had Jurkat cell RNA spiked in. Both conserved end residues are part of each CDR3. D genes are given only for firm matches. Clone size is stated in some rows and not others, as once, few, many or a class when expanded.

TRBV7-9	many	TRBD1	TRBJ2-3	TGTGCCAGCAGGTCAGGGGGAACCAACACAGATACGCAGTATTTT	CASRSGGTNTDTQYF
TRBV29-1	many	TRBD1	TRBJ2-7	TGCAGCGTTGAGACAGGGGGGGGGTACGAGCAGTACTTC	CSVETGGGYEQYF
TRBV7-8	many	TRBD1	TRBJ2-1	TGTGCCCTGGGACAGGGGGGCAATGAGCAGTTCTTC	CALGQGGNEQFF
TRBV29-1	many	-	TRBJ1-1	TGCAGCGTTGAATTAGCGCAAGCTGAAGCTTTCTTT	CSVELAQAEAFF
TRBV7-9	many	-	TRBJ2-5	TGTGCCAGCAGCGTACCCCCGTCTGAGTGGACCCAGTACTTC	CASSVPPSEWTQYF
TRBV27	many	-	TRBJ1-6	TGTGCCAGCAGTCTAGAAGACGGACGCTCCTATAATTCACCCCTCCACTTT	CASSLEDGRSYNSPLHF
TRBV7-9	many	-	TRBJ2-7	TGTGCCAGCAGCTTGGGCAGCCCCCCCGTGTTC	CASSLGSPPVF
TRBV29-1	many	-	TRBJ2-5	TGCAGCGTTGAAGGAGGGAGCGGGGAGACCCAGTACTTC	CSVEGGSGETQYF
TRBV4-3	many	TRBD2	TRBJ2-1	TGCGCCAGCAGCCAAACTAGCGGGGCATACAATGAGCAGTTCTTC	CASSQTSGAYNEQFF
TRBV6-2/TRBV6-3	-	-	TRBJ1-1	TGTGCCAGCAGCCGGATATTTGGGGTGAGCACTGAAGCTTTCTTT	CASSRIFGVSTEAFF
TRBV12-3/TRBV12-4	many	-	TRBJ1-5	TGTGCCAGCAGCCACGCCCCCGGGACGGAGAATCAGCCCCAGCATTTT	CASSHAPGTENQPQHF
TRBV19	few	-	TRBJ1-5	TGTGCCAGTAGTCCAGGGACGTGGCAGAGCAATCAGCCCCAGCATTTT	CASSPGTWQSNQPQHF
TRBV27	-	-	TRBJ1-2	TGTGCCAGCAGTTCCCGACAGTCAGGCTACACCTTC	CASSSRQSGYTF
TRBV4-2	-	-	TRBJ1-1	TGTGCCCGCCGCCAAGATCAATACCAGGGAAGGATGAACACTGAAGCTTTCTTT	CARRQDQYQGRMNTEAFF
TRBV11-1	-	-	TRBJ2-5	TGTGCCAGCAGCTTAGATACGGGGCCGGCCCCACAAGAGACCCAGTACTTC	CASSLDTGPAPQETQYF
TRBV13	many	-	TRBJ1-2	TGTGCCAGCAGCTTAGAACCTACTAACTATGGCTACACCTTC	CASSLEPTNYGYTF
TRBV28	many	-	TRBJ2-5	TGTGCCAGCAGTGCACAAGAGACCCAGTACTTC	CASSAQETQYF
TRBV6-1	-	TRBD1	TRBJ2-7	TGTGCCAGCGGTGATTTCCAGGGGGACGAGCAGTACTTC	CASGDFQGDEQYF
TRBV7-6	few	-	TRBJ1-3	TGTGCCAGCAGCCCAGAGGCCCCCGGATACACCATATATTTT	CASSPEAPGYTIYF
TRBV11-2	few	-	TRBJ1-1	TGTGCCAGCAGCTTACAGGGCCAGGGCACTGAAGCTTTCTTT	CASSLQGQGTEAFF
TRBV28	many	TRBD2	TRBJ2-7	TGTGCCAGCAGTCAATTAGAAGTAAGCGGGAGGGCCTACGAGCAGTACTTC	CASSQLEVSGRAYEQYF
TRBV7-9	many	TRBD2	TRBJ2-7	TGTGCCAGCAGCTCGGGACTAGCGGGGGTACCTTCCTACGAGCAGTACTTC	CASSSGLAGVPSYEQYF
TRBV4-1	-	-	TRBJ2-1	TGCGCCAGCAGCCAGACCGGGACACCTACTCGCACGAGTGGGCAGTTCTTT	CASSQTGTPTRTSGQFF
TRBV19	many	-	TRBJ2-7	TGTGCCACCAGGGACATCACCTACGAGCAGTACTTC	CATRDITYEQYF
TRBV18	many	-	TRBJ2-2	TGTGCCAGCTCCCTAAACGGGGGGCCGAACACCGGGGAGCTGTTTTTT	CASSLNGGPNTGELFF
TRBV27	few	TRBD2	TRBJ2-7	TGTGCCAGCAGTTTATCTGGCGGGAGGGGGAACGAGCAGTGCTTC	CASSLSGGRGNEQCF
TRBV4-1	many	TRBD1	TRBJ2-1	TGCGCCAGCAGCCAAGATTACGTGGACAGGGGCAATGAGCAGTTCTTC	CASSQDYVDRGNEQFF
TRBV28	many	TRBD1	TRBJ2-3	TGTGCCAGCAGTCTCGACAGGGTCTCCCTCACAGATACGCAGTATTTT	CASSLDRVSLTDTQYF
TRBV2	few	-	TRBJ1-1	TGTGCCACCAACCCACAGGGAAAAGGCGAGGCTTTCTTT	CATNPQGKGEAFF
TRBV9	few	-	TRBJ1-3	TGTGCCAGCAGCGATGGAGGGTCTGGAAACACCATATATTTT	CASSDGGSGNTIYF
TRBV27	few	TRBD1	TRBJ2-1	TGTGCCAGCCGACAGGGGGTTGAGCAGTTCTTC	CASRQGVEQFF
TRBV7-9	many	-	TRBJ2-3	TGTGCCAGCAGCTTATTTACAGCAGCTAGCACAGATACGCAGTATTTT	CASSLFTAASTDTQYF
TRBV4-1	many	TRBD1	TRBJ1-1	TGCGCCAGCAGCCAACCGGGGACAGTGGACACTGAAGCTTTCTTT	CASSQPGTVDTEAFF
TRBV20-1	few	-	TRBJ2-7	TGCAGTGCTAGAGTCGGCCAGGTCGCCTACGAGCAGTACTTC	CSARVGQVAYEQYF
TRBV9	few	TRBD1	TRBJ1-2	TGTGCCAGCAGCGCCTCAACCAGACAGGGGGCAGAGGGGTTCTATGGCTACACCTTC	CASSASTRQGAEGFYGYTF
TRBV7-2	many	TRBD1	TRBJ1-5	TGTGCCAGCAGCGTGGGGACAGGGAGCAATCAGCCCCAGCATTTT	CASSVGTGSNQPQHF
TRBV7-8	many	TRBD2	TRBJ2-5	TGTGCCAGCAGCTTACTAGCGGGGGAAGAGACCCAGTACTTC	CASSLLAGEETQYF
TRBV4-1	-	TRBD1	TRBJ2-2	TGCGCCAGCAGCCAGACGACAGGGGGTACCGAGGAGCTGTTTTTT	CASSQTTGGTEELFF
TRBV7-2	many	TRBD2	TRBJ2-7	TGTGCCAGCAGCCCTCGGACTAGCGCCAGCTACGAGCAGTACTTC	CASSPRTSASYEQYF
TRBV3-1	many	TRBD1	TRBJ1-5	TGTGCCAGCAGCCAGACAGGGGCGGGTCAGCCCCAGCATTTT	CASSQTGAGQPQHF
TRBV9	-	TRBD1	TRBJ1-1	TGTGCCAGCAGCGTACAGGGGGCTAACACTGAAGCTTTCTTT	CASSVQGANTEAFF
TRBV28	-	TRBD2	TRBJ2-5	TGTGCCAGCAGCCGGACTAGCGGAGTTCAAGAGACCCAGTACTTC	CASSRTSGVQETQYF
TRBV7-8	-	-	TRBJ1-1	TGTGCCGGCAGCCCGACAAGCGATAACACTGAAGCTTTCTTT	CAGSPTSDNTEAFF
TRBV7-9	many	TRBD2	TRBJ2-7	TGTGCCAGCAGCTTACAGCGGGAGAAGACCTACGAGCAGTACTTC	CASSLQREKTYEQYF
TRBV28	-	-	TRBJ1-5	TGTGCCAGCAGTTTGTATAGGGATAGCAATCAGCCCCAGCATTTT	CASSLYRDSNQPQHF
TRBV28	many	-	TRBJ2-2	TGTGCCAGCAGACAACCACAGGGAGTAGAGAACACCGGGGAGCTGTTTTTT	CASRQPQGVENTGELFF
TRBV4-1	many	-	TRBJ2-1	TGCGCCAGCAGCCAAGATTGGGGGGCTGAGCAGTTCTTC	CASSQDWGAEQFF
TRBV7-9	-	TRBD1	TRBJ2-7	TGTGCCAGCAGCTTAGCAGGGGGCAGCTCCTACGAGCAGTACTTC	CASSLAGGSSYEQYF
TRBV10-2	many	TRBD2	TRBJ2-2	TGCGCCAGCAGCCCGGCCGGACTAGCAGGAACCGGGGAGCTGTTTTTT	CASSPAGLAGTGELFF
TRBV10-3	many	-	TRBJ2-7	TGTGCCATCAGCCCGGGAAGCCTCAGCTCCTACGAGCAGTACTTC	CAISPGSLSSYEQYF